This T cell receptor beta chain originates from a study of blood T cell repertoires in COVID-19. TCRdb's table, derived via immunoSEQ multiplex PCR, lists solely in-frame clones and lacks some. Among about 160,000 clones, 70% to 90% were seen once, and the ten largest hold more than 6.5%. The CDR3 is 13 residues long. Deletions cut 8 bases from V and 8 bases from J, with 18 bases between. V usage is TRBV12-3 or TRBV12-4 and J usage is TRBJ1-2, with D uncertain. Sequencing was carried out using PBMCs or T cells enriched from blood (not recorded which). The source of this sequence is a woman aged 45-59 years who had recovered from COVID-19. CDR3 sequence reads: CASEKQRGRGYTF. The CDR3 bases are TGTGCCAGCGAAAAGCAACGGGGTAGAGGCTACACCTTC.